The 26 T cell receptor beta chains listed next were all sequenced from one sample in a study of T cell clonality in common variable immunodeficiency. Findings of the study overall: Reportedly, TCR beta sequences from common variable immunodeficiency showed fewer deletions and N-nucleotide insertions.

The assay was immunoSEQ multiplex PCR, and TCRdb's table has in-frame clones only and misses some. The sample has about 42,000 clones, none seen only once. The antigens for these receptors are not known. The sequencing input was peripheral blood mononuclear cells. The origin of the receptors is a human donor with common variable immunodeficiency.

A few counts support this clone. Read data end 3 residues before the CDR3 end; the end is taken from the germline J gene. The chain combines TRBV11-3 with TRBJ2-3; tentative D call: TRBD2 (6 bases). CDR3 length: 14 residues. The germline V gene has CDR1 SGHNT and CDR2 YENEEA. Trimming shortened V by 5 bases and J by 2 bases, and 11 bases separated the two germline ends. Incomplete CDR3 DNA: TGTGCCAGCAGCCCCGGGACTCCCACAGATACG. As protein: CASSPGTPTDT. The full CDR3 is CASSPGTPTDTQYF.

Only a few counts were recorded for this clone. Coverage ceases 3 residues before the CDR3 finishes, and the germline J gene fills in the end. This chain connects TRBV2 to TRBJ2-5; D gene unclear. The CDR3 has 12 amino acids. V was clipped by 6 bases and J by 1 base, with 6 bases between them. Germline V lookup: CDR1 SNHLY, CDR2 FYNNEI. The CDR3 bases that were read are TGTGCCAGCAGGCCGGGCCAAGAGACC. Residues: CASRPGQET. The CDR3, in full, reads CASRPGQETQYF. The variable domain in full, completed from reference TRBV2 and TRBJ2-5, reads EPEVTQTPSHQVTQMGQEVILRCVPISNHLYFYWYRQILGQKVEFLVSFYNNEISEKSEIFDDQFSVERPDGSNFTLKIRSTKLEDSAMYFCASRPGQETQYFGPGTRLLVL.

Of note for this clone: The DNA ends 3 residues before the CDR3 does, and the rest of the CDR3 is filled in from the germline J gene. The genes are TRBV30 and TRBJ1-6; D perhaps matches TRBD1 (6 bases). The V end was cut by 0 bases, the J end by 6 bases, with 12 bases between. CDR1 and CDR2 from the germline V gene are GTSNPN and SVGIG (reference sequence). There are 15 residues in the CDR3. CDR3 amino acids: CAWSVGQTTNSPLHF. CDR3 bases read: TGTGCCTGGAGTGTAGGACAGACCACTAATTCACCC.

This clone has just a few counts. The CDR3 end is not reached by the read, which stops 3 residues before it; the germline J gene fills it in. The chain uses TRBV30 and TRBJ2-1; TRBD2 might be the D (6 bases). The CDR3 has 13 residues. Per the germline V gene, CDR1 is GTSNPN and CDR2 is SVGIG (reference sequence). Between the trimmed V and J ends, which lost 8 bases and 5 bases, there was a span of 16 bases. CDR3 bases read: TGTGCCGGGCTGGGGGGAGCGGACAATGAG. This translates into CAGLGGADNE. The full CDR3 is CAGLGGADNEQFF.

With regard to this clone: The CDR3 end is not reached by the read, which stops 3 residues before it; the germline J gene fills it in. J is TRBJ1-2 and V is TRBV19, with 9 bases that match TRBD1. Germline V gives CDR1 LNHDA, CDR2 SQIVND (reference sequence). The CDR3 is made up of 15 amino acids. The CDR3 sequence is CASSIGGGQGIGYTF. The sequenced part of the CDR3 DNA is TGTGCCAGTAGTATAGGAGGGGGACAGGGAATCGGC.

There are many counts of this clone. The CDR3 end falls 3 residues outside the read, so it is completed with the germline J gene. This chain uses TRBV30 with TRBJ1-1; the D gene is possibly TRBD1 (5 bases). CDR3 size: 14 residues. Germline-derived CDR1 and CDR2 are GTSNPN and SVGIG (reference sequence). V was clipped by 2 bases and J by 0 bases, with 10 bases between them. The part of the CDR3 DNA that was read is TGTGCCTGGAGTCGAGGCAGGGTGAACACTGAA. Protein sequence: CAWSRGRVNTE. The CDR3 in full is CAWSRGRVNTEAFF.

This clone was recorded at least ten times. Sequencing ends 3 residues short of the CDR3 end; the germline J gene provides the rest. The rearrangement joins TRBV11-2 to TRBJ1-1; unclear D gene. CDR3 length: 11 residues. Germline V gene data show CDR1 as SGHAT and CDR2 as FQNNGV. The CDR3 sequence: CASSVQLEAFF. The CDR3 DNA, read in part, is TGTGCCAGCAGCGTACAGCTAGAA.

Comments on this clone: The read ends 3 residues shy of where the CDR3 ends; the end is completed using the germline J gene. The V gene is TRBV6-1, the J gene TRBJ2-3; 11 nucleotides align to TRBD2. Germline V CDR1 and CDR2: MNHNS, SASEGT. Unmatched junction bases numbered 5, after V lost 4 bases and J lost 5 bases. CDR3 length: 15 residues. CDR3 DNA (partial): TGTGCCAGCAGTGCCCTAGCGGGGGGTTTAGATACG. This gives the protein CASSALAGGLDT. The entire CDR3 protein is CASSALAGGLDTQYF.

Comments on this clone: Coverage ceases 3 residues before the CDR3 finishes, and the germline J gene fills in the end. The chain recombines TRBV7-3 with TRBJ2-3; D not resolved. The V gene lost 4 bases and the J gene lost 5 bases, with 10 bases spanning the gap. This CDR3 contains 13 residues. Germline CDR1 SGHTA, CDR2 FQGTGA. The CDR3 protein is CASSSRPRDTQYF. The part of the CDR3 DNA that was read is TGTGCCAGCAGCTCAAGGCCACGAGATACG.

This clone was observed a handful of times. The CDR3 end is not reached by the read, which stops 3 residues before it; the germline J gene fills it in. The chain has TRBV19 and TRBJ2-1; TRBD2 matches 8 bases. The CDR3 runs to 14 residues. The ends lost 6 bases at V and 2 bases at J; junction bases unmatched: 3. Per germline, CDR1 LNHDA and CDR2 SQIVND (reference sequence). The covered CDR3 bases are TGTGCCAGTAGACAGCGGGGGCCCTACAATGAG. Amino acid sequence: CASRQRGPYNE. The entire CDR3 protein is CASRQRGPYNEQFF.

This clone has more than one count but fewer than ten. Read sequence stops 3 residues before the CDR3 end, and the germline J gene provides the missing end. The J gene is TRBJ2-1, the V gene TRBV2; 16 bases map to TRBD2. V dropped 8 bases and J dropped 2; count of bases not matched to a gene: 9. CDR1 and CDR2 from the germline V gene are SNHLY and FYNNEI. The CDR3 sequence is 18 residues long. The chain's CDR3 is CASRTGTSGRATYNEQFF. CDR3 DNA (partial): TGTGCCAGCCGGACCGGGACTAGCGGGAGGGCCACCTACAATGAG.

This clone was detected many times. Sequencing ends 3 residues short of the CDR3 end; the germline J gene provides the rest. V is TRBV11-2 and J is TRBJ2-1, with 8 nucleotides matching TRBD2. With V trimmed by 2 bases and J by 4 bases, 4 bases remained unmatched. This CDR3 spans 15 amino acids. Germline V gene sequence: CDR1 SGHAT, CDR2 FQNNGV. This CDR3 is CASSLSAGGYNEQFF. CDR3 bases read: TGTGCCAGCAGCTTAAGCGCGGGGGGATACAATGAG. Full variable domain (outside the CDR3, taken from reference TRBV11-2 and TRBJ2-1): EAGVAQSPRYKIIEKRQSVAFWCNPISGHATLYWYQQILGQGPKLLIQFQNNGVVDDSQLPKDRFSAERLKGVDSTLKIQPAKLEDSAVYLCASSLSAGGYNEQFFGPGTRLTVL.

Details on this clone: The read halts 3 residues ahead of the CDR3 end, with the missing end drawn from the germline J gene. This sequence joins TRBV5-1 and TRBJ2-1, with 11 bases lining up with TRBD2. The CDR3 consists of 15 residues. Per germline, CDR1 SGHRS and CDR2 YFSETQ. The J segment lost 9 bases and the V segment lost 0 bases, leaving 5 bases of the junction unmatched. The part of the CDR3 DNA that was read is TGCGCCAGCAGCTTGGGGTCTAGCGGGAGGAGTGAG. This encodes CASSLGSSGRSE. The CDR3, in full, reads CASSLGSSGRSEQFF.

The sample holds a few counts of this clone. This chain's CDR3 is CATYEGYEQYF. CDR3 DNA (partial): TGTGCCACCTACGAGGGCTACGAG. V usage is TRBV19 and J usage is TRBJ2-7; tentative D call: TRBD2 (5 bases). The CDR3 end lies 3 residues beyond the end of the read and is filled in from the germline J gene. There are 11 residues in the CDR3. Germline lookup yields CDR1 LNHDA and CDR2 SQIVND (reference sequence). V was clipped by 10 bases and J by 3 bases, with 10 bases between them.

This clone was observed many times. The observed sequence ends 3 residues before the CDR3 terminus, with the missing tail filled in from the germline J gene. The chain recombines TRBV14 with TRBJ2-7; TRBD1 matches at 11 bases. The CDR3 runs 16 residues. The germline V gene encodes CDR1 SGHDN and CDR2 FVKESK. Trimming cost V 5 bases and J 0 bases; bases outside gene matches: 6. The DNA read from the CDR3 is TGTGCCAGCAGCTTACGGACAGGGGGCCCCTCCTACGAG. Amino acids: CASSLRTGGPSYE. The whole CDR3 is CASSLRTGGPSYEQYF.

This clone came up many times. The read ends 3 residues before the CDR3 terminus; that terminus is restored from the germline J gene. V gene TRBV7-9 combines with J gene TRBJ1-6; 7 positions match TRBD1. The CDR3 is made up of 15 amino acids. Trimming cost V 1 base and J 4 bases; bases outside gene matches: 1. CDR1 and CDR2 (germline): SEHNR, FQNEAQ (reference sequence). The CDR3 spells CASSLGTGYNSPLHF. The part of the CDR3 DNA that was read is TGTGCCAGCAGCTTAGGGACAGGTTATAATTCACCC. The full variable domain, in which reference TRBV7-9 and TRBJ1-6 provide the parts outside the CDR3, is DTGVSQNPRHKITKRGQNVTFRCDPISEHNRLYWYRQTLGQGPEFLTYFQNEAQLEKSRLLSDRFSAERPKGSFSTLEIQRTEQGDSAMYLCASSLGTGYNSPLHFGNGTRLTVT.

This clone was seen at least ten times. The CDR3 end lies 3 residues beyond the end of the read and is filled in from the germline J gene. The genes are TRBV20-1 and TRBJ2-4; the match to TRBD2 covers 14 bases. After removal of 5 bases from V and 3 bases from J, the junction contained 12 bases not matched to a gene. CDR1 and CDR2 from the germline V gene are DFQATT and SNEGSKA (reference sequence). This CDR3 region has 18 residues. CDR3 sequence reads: CSASRLAGGPHIKNIQYF. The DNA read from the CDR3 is TGCAGTGCTTCTCGACTAGCGGGGGGGCCTCATATCAAAAACATT.

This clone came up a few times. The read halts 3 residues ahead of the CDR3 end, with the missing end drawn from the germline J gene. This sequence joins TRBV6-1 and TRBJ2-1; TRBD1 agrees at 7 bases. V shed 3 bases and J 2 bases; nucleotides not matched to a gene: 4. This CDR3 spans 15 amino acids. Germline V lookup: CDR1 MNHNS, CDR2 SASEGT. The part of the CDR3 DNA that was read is TGTGCCAGCAGTGACACTCAGGGGGCCTACAATGAG. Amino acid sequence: CASSDTQGAYNE. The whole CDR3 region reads CASSDTQGAYNEQFF.

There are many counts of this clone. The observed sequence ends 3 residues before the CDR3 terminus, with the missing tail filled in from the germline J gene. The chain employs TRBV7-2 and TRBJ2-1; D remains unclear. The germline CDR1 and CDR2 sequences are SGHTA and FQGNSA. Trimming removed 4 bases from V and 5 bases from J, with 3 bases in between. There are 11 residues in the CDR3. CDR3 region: CASSYNNEQFF. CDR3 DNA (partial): TGTGCCAGCAGCTACAACAATGAG.

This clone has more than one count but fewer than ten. The CDR3 protein is CASSYSRTGGMYTEAFF. The sequenced CDR3 bases are TGTGCCAGCAGTTACTCACGGACGGGCGGGATGTACACTGAA. The rearrangement uses TRBV6-2 or TRBV6-3 and TRBJ1-1, with D hard to call. The read is 3 residues too short to cover the CDR3 end, so that end is filled in from the germline J gene. Germline V CDR1 and CDR2: MNHEY, SVGEGT. The length of the CDR3 is 17 residues. V shed 0 bases and J shed 3 bases, with 17 bases lying between them.

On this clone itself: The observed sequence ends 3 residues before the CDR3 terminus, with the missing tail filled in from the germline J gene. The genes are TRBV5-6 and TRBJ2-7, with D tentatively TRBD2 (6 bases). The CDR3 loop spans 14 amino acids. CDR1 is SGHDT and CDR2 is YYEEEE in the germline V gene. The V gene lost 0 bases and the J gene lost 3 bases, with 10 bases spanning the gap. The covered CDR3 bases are TGTGCCAGCAGCTTGGTAGCGGCGGACTACGAG. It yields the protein CASSLVAADYE. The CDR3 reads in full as CASSLVAADYEQYF.

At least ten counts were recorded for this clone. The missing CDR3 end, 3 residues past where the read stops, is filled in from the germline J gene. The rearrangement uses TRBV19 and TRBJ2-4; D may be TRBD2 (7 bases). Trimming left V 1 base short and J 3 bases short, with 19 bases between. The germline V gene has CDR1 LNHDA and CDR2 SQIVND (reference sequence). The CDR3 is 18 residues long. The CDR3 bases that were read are TGTGCCAGTAGTATAGCATCCGGGGGGCAGGAGGTCAAAAACATT. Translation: CASSIASGGQEVKNI. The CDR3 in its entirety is CASSIASGGQEVKNIQYF.

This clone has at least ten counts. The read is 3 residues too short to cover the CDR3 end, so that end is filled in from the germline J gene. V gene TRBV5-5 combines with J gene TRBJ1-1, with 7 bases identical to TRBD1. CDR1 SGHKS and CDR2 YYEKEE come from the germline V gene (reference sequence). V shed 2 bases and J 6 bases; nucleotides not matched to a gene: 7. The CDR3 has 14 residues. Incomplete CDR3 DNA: TGTGCCAGCAGCTTCTACCTCGGACAGGCTGAA. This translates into CASSFYLGQAE. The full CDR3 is CASSFYLGQAEAFF.

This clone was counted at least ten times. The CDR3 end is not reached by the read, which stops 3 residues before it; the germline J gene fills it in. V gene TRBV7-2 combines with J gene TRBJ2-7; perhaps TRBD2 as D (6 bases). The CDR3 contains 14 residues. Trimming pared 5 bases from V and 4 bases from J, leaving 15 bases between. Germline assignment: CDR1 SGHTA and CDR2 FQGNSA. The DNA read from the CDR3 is TGTGCCAGCAGCCGCGGGGACCAACTGTACGAG. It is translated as CASSRGDQLYE. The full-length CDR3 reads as CASSRGDQLYEQYF.

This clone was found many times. The sequenced part of the CDR3 DNA is TGTGCCAGCAGCCTTGATGGGGCAAAAGGAAACACC. Its translation is CASSLDGAKGNT. In full, the CDR3 reads CASSLDGAKGNTIYF. The rearrangement uses TRBV7-9 and TRBJ1-3; the D gene is possibly TRBD1 (5 bases). The CDR3 extends 3 residues past the end of the read, so its final part is completed from the germline J gene. The germline CDR1 and CDR2 sequences are SEHNR and FQNEAQ (reference sequence). This CDR3 has 15 amino acids. With 5 bases removed from V and 4 bases from J, the gap between germline ends came to 15 bases.

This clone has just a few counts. The CDR3 reads CASSLAGNEQFF. The sequenced CDR3 bases are TGTGCCAGCAGCCTAGCCGGTAATGAG. The V call is TRBV11-2, the J call TRBJ2-1; possible D gene TRBD2, 5 bases. The read comes to an end 3 residues before the CDR3 does, leaving the germline J gene to fill in the end. V shed 5 bases and J shed 7 bases, with 9 bases lying between them. The CDR3 has 12 amino acids. In germline, CDR1 is SGHAT, CDR2 FQNNGV.